This record covers a single T cell receptor (beta chain). Measured with immunoSEQ multiplex PCR; TCRdb has only the in-frame clones, and not every one. Among about 12,000 clones, roughly four fifths were seen once, and the ten largest hold about 29%. Germline V gene sequence: CDR1 SQVTM, CDR2 ANQGSEA. Trimming removed 5 bases at V and 2 bases at J, with 14 bases between. This CDR3 is built from 14 residues. This specimen belongs to a study of radiotherapy plus CTLA-4 blockade in lung cancer. At the level of the study: Objective responses were recorded in around a sixth of patients, with disease control recorded in approximately 34%.

The J gene is TRBJ2-3, the V gene TRBV29-1; a possible D gene is TRBD1 (6 bases). Source: peripheral blood, taken from a patient treated with radiotherapy plus ipilimumab. The sequence was collected from a human donor with non-small cell lung cancer that progressed on radiotherapy plus ipilimumab. CDR3 nucleotide sequence: TGCAGCGTTTTTACAGGGCAGTCCACAGATACGCAGTATTTT. Translating gives CSVFTGQSTDTQYF.